Sequencing of this T cell receptor beta chain was carried out in a study of T cell clones after liver transplantation. Only in-frame clones appear in the TCRdb table, and some are missing; sequencing was by immunoSEQ multiplex PCR. Of roughly 100,000 clones listed, roughly 80% are singletons. The source was CD4+ T cells from blood, collected around 44 months after liver transplant. The receptor's source is a human patient who received a liver transplant. Some of these T cells may belong to the graft donor.

The CDR3 sequence: CASRPTGGSNQPQHF. The DNA of the CDR3 is TGTGCCAGTAGACCCACAGGGGGGAGCAATCAGCCCCAGCATTTT. The chain is built from TRBV19 and TRBJ1-5; 8 bases are shared with TRBD1. The CDR3 extends over 15 amino acids. Looked up from germline, CDR1 is LNHDA and CDR2 is SQIVND (reference sequence). V trimming: 6 bases; J trimming: 1 base; junction bases outside the gene matches: 5.